This T cell receptor (beta chain) emerged from a study of blood T cell repertoires in COVID-19. Across the study: Donors in the United States, Italy and Spain gave samples during acute or convalescent COVID-19. From T cells, B-cell-depleted T cells, or PBMCs came the material, which was cDNA or gDNA.

V lost 5 bases, J lost 0 bases, and 8 bases stayed unmatched. Germline values: CDR1 SGHTA, CDR2 FQGNSA. The CDR3 consists of 16 residues. In the original analysis: Scientists estimated how many nucleated cells there were by amplifying reference gene primers. Using immunoSEQ multiplex PCR, the repertoire was profiled, and TCRdb retains in-frame clones only, with some absent. V, J and clone size are taken as reported in that table, and D and trimming were inferred from the DNA itself. The sample carries roughly 410,000 clones, 89% recorded once. One Seattle source followed patients from active infection through their disease course.

This clonotype was sampled from a woman in her thirties or forties with COVID-19, enrolled during active disease. What was sequenced was peripheral blood. V usage is TRBV7-2 and J usage is TRBJ1-1; 8 bases line up with TRBD1. CDR3 loop: CASSVDRGLLNTEAFF. The CDR3 coding sequence is TGTGCCAGCAGCGTCGACAGGGGACTCCTGAACACTGAAGCTTTCTTT.